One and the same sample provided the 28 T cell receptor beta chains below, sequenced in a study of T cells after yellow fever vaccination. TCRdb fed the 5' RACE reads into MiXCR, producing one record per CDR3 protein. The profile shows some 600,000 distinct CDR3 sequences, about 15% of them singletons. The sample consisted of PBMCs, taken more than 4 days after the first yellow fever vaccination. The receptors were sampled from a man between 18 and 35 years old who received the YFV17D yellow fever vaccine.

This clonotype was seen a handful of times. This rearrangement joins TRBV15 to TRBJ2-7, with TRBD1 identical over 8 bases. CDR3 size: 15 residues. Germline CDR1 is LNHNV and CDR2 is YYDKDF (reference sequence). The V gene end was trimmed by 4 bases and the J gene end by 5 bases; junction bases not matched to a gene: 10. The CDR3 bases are TGTGCCACCAGCATTAGTGACAGGGGAACGGACGAGCAGTACGTC. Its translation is CATSISDRGTDEQYV.

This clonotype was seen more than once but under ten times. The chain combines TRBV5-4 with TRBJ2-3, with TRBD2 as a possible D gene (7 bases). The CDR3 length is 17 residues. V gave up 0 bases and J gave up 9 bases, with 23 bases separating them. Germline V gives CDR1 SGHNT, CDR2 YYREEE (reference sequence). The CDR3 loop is CASSLGAAGAPPVTQYF. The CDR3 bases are TGTGCCAGCAGCTTGGGTGCCGCGGGGGCCCCGCCGGTGACGCAGTATTTT.

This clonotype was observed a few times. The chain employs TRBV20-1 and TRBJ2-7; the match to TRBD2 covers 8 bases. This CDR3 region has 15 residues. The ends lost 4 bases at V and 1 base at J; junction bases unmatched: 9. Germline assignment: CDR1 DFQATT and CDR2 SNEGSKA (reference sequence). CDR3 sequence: CSATRSASGSYEQYV. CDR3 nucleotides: TGCAGTGCTACCCGGAGCGCTAGCGGGTCCTACGAGCAGTACGTC.

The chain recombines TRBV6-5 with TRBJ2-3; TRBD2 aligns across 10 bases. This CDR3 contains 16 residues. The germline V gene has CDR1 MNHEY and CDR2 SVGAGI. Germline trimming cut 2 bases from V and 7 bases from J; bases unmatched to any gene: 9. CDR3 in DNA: TGTGCCAGCAGTTACGAGGCTAGCGGGGGTTTGAATACGCAGTATTTT. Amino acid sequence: CASSYEASGGLNTQYF.

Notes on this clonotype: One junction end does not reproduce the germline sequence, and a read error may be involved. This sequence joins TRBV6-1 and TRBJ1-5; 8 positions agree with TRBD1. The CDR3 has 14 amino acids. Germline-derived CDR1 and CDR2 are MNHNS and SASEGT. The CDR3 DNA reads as TGTGCCAGCAGCGAAGGACAGGGAGGAAAGCCCCAGCATTTT. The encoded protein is CASSEGQGGKPQHF.

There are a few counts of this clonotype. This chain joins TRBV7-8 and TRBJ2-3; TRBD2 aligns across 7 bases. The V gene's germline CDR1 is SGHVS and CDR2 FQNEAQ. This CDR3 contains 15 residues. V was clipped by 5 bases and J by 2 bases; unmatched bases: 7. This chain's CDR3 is CASSQKGLNTDTQYF. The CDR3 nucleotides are TGTGCCAGCAGCCAAAAGGGACTAAACACAGATACGCAGTATTTT. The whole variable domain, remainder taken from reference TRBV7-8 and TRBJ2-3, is GAGVSQSPRYKVAKRGQDVALRCDPISGHVSLFWYQQALGQGPEFLTYFQNEAQLDKSGLPSDRFFAERPEGSVSTLKIQRTQQEDSAVYLCASSQKGLNTDTQYFGPGTRLTVL.

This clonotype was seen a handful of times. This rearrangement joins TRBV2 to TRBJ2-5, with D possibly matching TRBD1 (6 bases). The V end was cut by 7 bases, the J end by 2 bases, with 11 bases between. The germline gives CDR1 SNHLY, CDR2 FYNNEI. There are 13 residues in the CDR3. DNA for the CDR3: TGTGCCAGCACTGGACAGTCTCAAGAGACCCAGTACTTC. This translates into CASTGQSQETQYF.

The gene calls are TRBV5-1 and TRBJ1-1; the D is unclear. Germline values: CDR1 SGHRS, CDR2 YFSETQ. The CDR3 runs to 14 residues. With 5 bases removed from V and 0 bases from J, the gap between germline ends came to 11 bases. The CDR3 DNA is TGCGCCAGCAGACCGGACCGATTGAACACTGAAGCTTTCTTT. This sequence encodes CASRPDRLNTEAFF.

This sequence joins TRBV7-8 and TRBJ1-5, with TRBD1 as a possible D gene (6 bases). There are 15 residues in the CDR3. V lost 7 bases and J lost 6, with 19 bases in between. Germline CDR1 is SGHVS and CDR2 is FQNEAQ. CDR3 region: CASNLRGGAGQPQHF. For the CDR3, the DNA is TGTGCCAGCAACCTCCGGGGGGGGGCAGGTCAGCCCCAGCATTTT.

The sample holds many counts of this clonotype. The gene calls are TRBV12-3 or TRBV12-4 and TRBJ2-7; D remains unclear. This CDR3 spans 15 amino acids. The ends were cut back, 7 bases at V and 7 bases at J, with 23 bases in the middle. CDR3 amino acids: CASTRTLTLMREQYF. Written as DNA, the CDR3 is TGTGCCAGCACCAGAACGTTGACTCTAATGAGGGAGCAGTACTTC.

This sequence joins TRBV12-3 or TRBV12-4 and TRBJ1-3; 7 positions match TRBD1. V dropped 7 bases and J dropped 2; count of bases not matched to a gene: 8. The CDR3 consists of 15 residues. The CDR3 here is CASNRRGYTGNTIYF. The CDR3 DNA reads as TGTGCCAGCAATCGCAGGGGGTACACTGGAAACACCATATATTTT.

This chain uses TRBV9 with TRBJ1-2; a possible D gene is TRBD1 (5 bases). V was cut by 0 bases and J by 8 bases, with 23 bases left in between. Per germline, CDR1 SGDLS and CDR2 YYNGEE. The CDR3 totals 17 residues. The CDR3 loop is CASSVVLYGGTLRGYTF. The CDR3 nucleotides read TGTGCCAGCAGCGTAGTGTTGTATGGGGGGACCCTTAGAGGCTACACCTTC.

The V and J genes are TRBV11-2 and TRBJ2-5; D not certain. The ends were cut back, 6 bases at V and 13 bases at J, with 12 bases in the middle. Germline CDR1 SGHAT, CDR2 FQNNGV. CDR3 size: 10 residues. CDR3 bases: TGTGCCAGCAGATCTCTCCGCCTGTACTTC. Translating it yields CASRSLRLYF.

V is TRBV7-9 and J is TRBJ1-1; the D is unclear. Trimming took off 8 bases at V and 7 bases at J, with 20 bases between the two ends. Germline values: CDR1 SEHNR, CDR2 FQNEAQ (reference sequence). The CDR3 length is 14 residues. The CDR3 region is CASRYIPGSNEAFF. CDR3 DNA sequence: TGTGCCAGCCGGTATATACCGGGCAGCAATGAAGCTTTCTTT.

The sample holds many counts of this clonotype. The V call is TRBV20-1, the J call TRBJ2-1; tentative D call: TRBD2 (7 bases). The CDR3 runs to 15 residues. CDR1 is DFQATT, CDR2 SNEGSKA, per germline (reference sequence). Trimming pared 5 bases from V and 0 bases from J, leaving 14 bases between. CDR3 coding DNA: TGCAGTGCTCTCCGGGGGGCTATCTCCTACAATGAGCAGTTCTTC. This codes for CSALRGAISYNEQFF.

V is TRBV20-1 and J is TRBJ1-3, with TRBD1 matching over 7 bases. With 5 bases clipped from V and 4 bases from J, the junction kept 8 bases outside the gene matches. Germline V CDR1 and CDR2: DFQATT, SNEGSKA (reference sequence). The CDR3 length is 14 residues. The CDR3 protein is CSAPNTGQGNTIYF. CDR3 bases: TGCAGTGCTCCTAACACGGGACAGGGAAACACCATATATTTT.

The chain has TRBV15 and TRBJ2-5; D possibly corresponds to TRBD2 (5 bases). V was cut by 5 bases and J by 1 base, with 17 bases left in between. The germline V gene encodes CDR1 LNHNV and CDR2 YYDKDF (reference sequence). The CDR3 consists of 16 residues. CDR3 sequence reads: CATSGSKDWPQETQYF. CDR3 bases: TGTGCCACCAGCGGAAGTAAGGACTGGCCCCAAGAGACCCAGTACTTC.

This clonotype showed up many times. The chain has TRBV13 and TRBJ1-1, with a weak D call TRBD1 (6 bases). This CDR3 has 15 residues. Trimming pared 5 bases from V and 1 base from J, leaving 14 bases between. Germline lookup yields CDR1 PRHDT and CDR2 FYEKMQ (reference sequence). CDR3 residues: CASSEGRGENTEAFF. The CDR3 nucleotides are TGTGCCAGCAGCGAAGGGAGGGGGGAGAACACTGAAGCTTTCTTT. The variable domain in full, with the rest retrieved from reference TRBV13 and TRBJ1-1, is AAGVIQSPRHLIKEKRETATLKCYPIPRHDTVYWYQQGPGQDPQFLISFYEKMQSDKGSIPDRFSAQQFSDYHSELNMSSLELGDSALYFCASSEGRGENTEAFFGQGTRLTVV.

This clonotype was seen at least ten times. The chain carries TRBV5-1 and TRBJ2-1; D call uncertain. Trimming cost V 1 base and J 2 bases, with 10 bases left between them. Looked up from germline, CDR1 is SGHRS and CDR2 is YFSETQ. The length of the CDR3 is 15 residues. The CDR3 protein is CASSLNYPAYNEQFF. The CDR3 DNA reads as TGCGCCAGCAGCTTGAACTACCCCGCCTACAATGAGCAGTTCTTC.

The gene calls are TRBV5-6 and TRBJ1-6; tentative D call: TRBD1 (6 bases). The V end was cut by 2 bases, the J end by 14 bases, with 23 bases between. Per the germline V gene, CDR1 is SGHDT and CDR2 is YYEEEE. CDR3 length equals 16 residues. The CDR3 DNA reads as TGTGCCAGCAGCTTACTACAGACGGTCCTGAGGGGGGCCCTCCACTTT. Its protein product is CASSLLQTVLRGALHF.

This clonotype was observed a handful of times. The CDR3 sequence: CSAEDSASYNEQFF. The CDR3 DNA reads as TGCAGCGCCGAGGACTCGGCCTCCTACAATGAGCAGTTCTTC. This chain links TRBV29-1 with TRBJ2-1, with a tentative D call TRBD2 (5 bases). CDR1 is SQVTM and CDR2 is ANQGSEA in the germline V gene. The CDR3 runs 14 residues. With 7 bases removed from V and 0 bases from J, the gap between germline ends came to 13 bases.

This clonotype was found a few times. CDR3 amino acids: CASSTRTGGANTGELFF. The DNA for the CDR3 is TGTGCCAGCAGCACAAGGACAGGGGGCGCGAACACCGGGGAGCTGTTTTTT. J is TRBJ2-2 and V is TRBV7-9, with TRBD1 matching over 11 bases. There are 17 residues in the CDR3. Trimming cost V 5 bases and J 0 bases; bases outside gene matches: 5. The germline gives CDR1 SEHNR, CDR2 FQNEAQ (reference sequence).

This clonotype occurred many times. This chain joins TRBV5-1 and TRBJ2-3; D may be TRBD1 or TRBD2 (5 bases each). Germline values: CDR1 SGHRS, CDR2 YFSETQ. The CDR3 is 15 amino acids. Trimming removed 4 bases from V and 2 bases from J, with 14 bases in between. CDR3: CASSTGRPITDTQYF. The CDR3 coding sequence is TGCGCCAGCAGCACGGGACGGCCGATCACAGATACGCAGTATTTT.

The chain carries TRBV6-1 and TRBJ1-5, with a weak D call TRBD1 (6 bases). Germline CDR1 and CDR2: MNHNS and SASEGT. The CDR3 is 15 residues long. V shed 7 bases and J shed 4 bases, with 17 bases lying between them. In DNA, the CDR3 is TGTGCCAGCAAAACAGGGCAGTACTCTAATCAGCCCCAGCATTTT. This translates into CASKTGQYSNQPQHF.

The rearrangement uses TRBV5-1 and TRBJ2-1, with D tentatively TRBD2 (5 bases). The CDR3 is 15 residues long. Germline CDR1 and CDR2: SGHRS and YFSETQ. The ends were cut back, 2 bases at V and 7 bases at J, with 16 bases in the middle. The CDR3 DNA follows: TGCGCCAGCAGCTTCACCGGGATGGTGGGGAATGAGCAGTTCTTC. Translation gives CASSFTGMVGNEQFF. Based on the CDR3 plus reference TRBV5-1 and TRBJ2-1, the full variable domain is KAGVTQTPRYLIKTRGQQVTLSCSPISGHRSVSWYQQTPGQGLQFLFEYFSETQRNKGNFPGRFSGRQFSNSRSEMNVSTLELGDSALYLCASSFTGMVGNEQFFGPGTRLTVL.

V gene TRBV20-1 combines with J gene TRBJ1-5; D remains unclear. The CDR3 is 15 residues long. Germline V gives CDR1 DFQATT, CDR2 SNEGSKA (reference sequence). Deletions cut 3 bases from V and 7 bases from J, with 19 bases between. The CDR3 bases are TGCAGTGCTAGTCTACCGGGAATGTTGGAACAGCCCCAGCATTTT. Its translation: CSASLPGMLEQPQHF.

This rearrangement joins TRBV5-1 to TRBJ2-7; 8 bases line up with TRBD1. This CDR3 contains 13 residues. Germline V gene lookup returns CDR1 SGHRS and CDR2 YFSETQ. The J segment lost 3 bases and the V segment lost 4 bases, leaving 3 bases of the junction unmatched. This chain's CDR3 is CASSRGTGYEQYV. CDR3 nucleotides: TGCGCCAGCAGCCGTGGGACAGGCTACGAGCAGTACGTC.

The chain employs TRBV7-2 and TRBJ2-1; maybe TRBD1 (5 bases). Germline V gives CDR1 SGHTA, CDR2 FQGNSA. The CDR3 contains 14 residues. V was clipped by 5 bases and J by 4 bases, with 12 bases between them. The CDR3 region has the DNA TGTGCCAGCAGCCCGATACAGGTGTACAATGAGCAGTTCTTC. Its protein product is CASSPIQVYNEQFF.